These T cell receptor beta chains were read from a single sample in a study of technical replicates of blood from several donors. Clones were read by immunoSEQ multiplex PCR, and TCRdb kept only the in-frame ones, dropping some. The data show tens of thousands of clones, about 91% seen once. Sequencing was carried out using T cells isolated from PBMCs. The source is a human donor in good health. Both conserved end residues are trimmed from each CDR3. The D gene is left open where the match is weak. The size field is filled for only some rows; it gives once, few, many or a size class.

v_call clone_size d_call cdr3_aa
TRBV19 - - ASIPGARRIHNTQY
TRBV11-3 - TRBD1 ASSWRPTGDTGELF
TRBV6-5 few - ASTGRYNSPLH
TRBV9 - - ASTVGEAPNYGYT
TRBV19 - - ASSILALSGNTIY
TRBV13 - - ASSPVTEGNVADTQY
TRBV5-1 - TRBD1 ASSDQQGSRGYT
TRBV30 once - AWSVYRSPNEKLF
TRBV2 - - ASSESANYGYT
TRBV15 - - ATSTQRNQETQY
TRBV6-5 - - ASHGGSEAF
TRBV19 - TRBD1 ASSFRKTGGEDYT
TRBV28 - TRBD1 ASSRTGGRETQY
TRBV4-1 - TRBD1 ASSQDRDSNGYT
TRBV6-1 - - ASSDSPGGYEQY
TRBV28 - TRBD2 ASSTPGLARETQY
TRBV5-1 - TRBD2 ASRDLEGTSGSYEQY
TRBV7-9 once - AGTRTAQETQY
TRBV11-3 once TRBD1 ASSSPGDSTYEQY
TRBV9 - - ASSPKAVSTDTQY
TRBV18 few TRBD1 ASSPLQGNEQF
TRBV5-1 - TRBD2 ASSLGWASGQETQY
TRBV29-1 - - SASDTNTEAF
TRBV6-1 - TRBD2 ASSGTSDSYNEQF
TRBV6-5 - - ASSRLTGTYGYT
TRBV28 - - ASSLTGKAKNIQY
TRBV29-1 - - SARQESEKLF
TRBV4-1 - - ASSQGHDTQQY
TRBV29-1 - - SVRWYQGSSYEQY
TRBV4-2 - - ASSQDLSGWGNEQF
TRBV21-1 - - ASSKESRGPPSNQPQH
TRBV10-3 - TRBD2 AISKGLAGGTSSYEQY
TRBV5-6 - - ASSFRWGVGSGNTIY
TRBV10-2 - - ASSSAYEQY
TRBV7-6 - - ASSFQSGQETQY
TRBV20-1 - - SADAGTEAF
TRBV27 - - ASSSHISVVRGQVNGYT
TRBV5-6 - TRBD2 ASSSILAGGEQY
TRBV27 - - ASSSRTKYEQY
TRBV4-1 - - ASSQIQENNQPQH
TRBV19 - - ASSYARTSTDTQY
TRBV6-5 - - ASRVPGHEF
TRBV5-4 - TRBD1 ASRPDRGRNEQF
TRBV2 - - ASRAIDSSNQPQH
TRBV18 - TRBD2 ASAGGGGLSYNEQF
TRBV18 - - ASSLRQGNQPQH
TRBV7-9 once - ASSLGVAETQY
TRBV5-1 once TRBD1 ASSLRGGLGDRANSPLH
TRBV15 - - ATSATREQF
TRBV15 - - ATSRDSIQGGGQPQH
TRBV7-9 - TRBD1 ASSLGTGWERALEAF
TRBV4-1 - TRBD1 ASSPRTGGSYEQY
TRBV7-8 - TRBD1 ASSPRTGLGGNTIY